A selection of T cell receptor beta chains follows, all from one sample in a study of cytomegalovirus exposure and HLA in healthy donors. This table comes from immunoSEQ multiplex PCR, and its TCRdb copy is limited to in-frame clones, with some not included. The sample includes 200,000 to 250,000 clones, about three quarters seen only once; the top ten take around 2.9%. Sequenced: PBMCs. The receptors shown here come from a woman in her sixties or seventies in good health and CMV-seropositive. Each CDR3 is given with its conserved first and last residue. The order of the fields is V gene, D gene, clone size, J gene, CDR3 protein, CDR3 DNA. A D gene is named only where the DNA matches it firmly. Clone sizes are given selectively: once, few, many, or a class where the clone is expanded.

>TRBV6-4|TRBD1|.|TRBJ1-1
CASSINRGGTEAFF
TGTGCCAGCAGTATAAACAGGGGGGGCACTGAAGCTTTCTTT
>TRBV2|.|.|TRBJ1-5
CASSATLRGNQPQHF
TGTGCCAGCAGTGCAACTCTCAGGGGCAATCAGCCCCAGCATTTT
>TRBV5-5|.|.|TRBJ1-5
CASSLQGNQPQHF
TGTGCCAGCAGCTTGCAGGGAAATCAGCCCCAGCATTTT
>TRBV5-4|TRBD2|.|TRBJ2-3
CASSSSGTSVTSTDTQYF
TGTGCCAGCAGCTCGTCCGGGACTAGCGTTACTAGCACAGATACGCAGTATTTT
>TRBV9|TRBD1|.|TRBJ2-5
CASSVTGTGIETQYF
TGTGCCAGCAGCGTGACCGGGACAGGGATAGAGACCCAGTACTTC
>TRBV4-3|.|once|TRBJ2-3
CASSREAGLITDTQYF
TGCGCCAGCAGCCGGGAGGCAGGACTGATCACAGATACGCAGTATTTT
>TRBV4-2|.|few|TRBJ1-1
CASSQDGRRYEAFF
TGTGCCAGCAGCCAAGACGGTCGGAGATATGAAGCTTTCTTT
>TRBV5-1|TRBD1|.|TRBJ2-2
CASSLGQGTNTGELFF
TGCGCCAGCAGCTTGGGACAGGGGACGAACACCGGGGAGCTGTTTTTT
>TRBV19|.|.|TRBJ1-5
CASSAATRPTRRQPQHF
TGTGCCAGTAGTGCGGCGACCCGACCGACGCGGAGGCAGCCCCAGCATTTT
>TRBV4-3|.|.|TRBJ1-1
CASSSYAGKQNTEAFF
TGCGCCAGCAGCTCATATGCGGGGAAACAGAACACTGAAGCTTTCTTT
>TRBV9|TRBD2|.|TRBJ2-1
CASGTSGGAEQFF
TGTGCCAGCGGGACTAGCGGGGGGGCTGAGCAGTTCTTC
>TRBV5-1|.|few|TRBJ1-2
CASSLAGDYGYTF
TGCGCCAGCAGCCTCGCAGGGGACTATGGCTACACCTTC
>TRBV19|TRBD2|once|TRBJ2-1
CASSIVASGSNEQFF
TGTGCCAGTAGTATAGTGGCTAGCGGGAGTAATGAGCAGTTCTTC
>TRBV18|.|.|TRBJ2-1
CASSPLAGGVYNEQFF
TGTGCCAGCTCACCGCTGGCGGGCGGAGTATACAATGAGCAGTTCTTC
>TRBV4-1|.|few|TRBJ1-2
CASSQDNAGKHGYTF
TGCGCCAGCAGCCAAGATAACGCAGGGAAGCATGGCTACACCTTC
>TRBV28|TRBD1|once|TRBJ1-6
CASIEVSGGRSPLHF
TGTGCCAGCATAGAAGTGTCAGGGGGTCGTTCACCCCTCCACTTT
>TRBV9|TRBD2|.|TRBJ2-3
CASSVAPSGSTDTQYF
TGTGCCAGCAGCGTAGCCCCTAGCGGAAGCACAGATACGCAGTATTTT
>TRBV11-2|.|.|TRBJ1-1
CASTFSRITEAFF
TGTGCCAGCACCTTCTCCAGGATAACTGAAGCTTTCTTT
>TRBV2|TRBD1|once|TRBJ2-2
CASQGGANTGELFF
TGTGCCAGTCAAGGGGGCGCGAACACCGGGGAGCTGTTTTTT
>TRBV2|TRBD1|.|TRBJ1-2
CASIRQGERYGYTF
TGTGCCAGCATTCGACAGGGGGAGAGGTATGGCTACACCTTC
>TRBV5-4|TRBD2|.|TRBJ2-5
CASSPEGGSWETQYF
TGTGCCAGCAGCCCGGAGGGCGGGAGTTGGGAGACCCAGTACTTC
>TRBV28|TRBD1|.|TRBJ2-1
CASYPSRDRYNEQFF
TGTGCCAGTTACCCTAGCCGGGACAGATACAATGAGCAGTTCTTC
>TRBV11-3|TRBD2|few|TRBJ2-1
CASSLGLAAYNEQFF
TGTGCCAGCAGCTTAGGCCTAGCGGCCTACAATGAGCAGTTCTTC
>TRBV5-5|TRBD2|.|TRBJ2-7
CASSLTRGGSDEQYF
TGTGCCAGCAGCCTTACGAGGGGAGGGAGCGACGAGCAGTACTTC
>TRBV27|.|once|TRBJ2-2
CASSLTSFPGELFF
TGTGCCAGCAGCCTAACTAGTTTTCCCGGGGAGCTGTTTTTT
>TRBV19|.|.|TRBJ2-7
CASSPPTQAYEQYF
TGTGCCAGTAGTCCTCCAACCCAAGCATACGAGCAGTACTTC
>TRBV7-9|.|.|TRBJ1-6
CASSEMDSPLHF
TGTGCCAGCAGCGAGATGGATTCACCCCTCCACTTT
>TRBV7-3|TRBD2|.|TRBJ2-3
CASSPGLATTDTQYF
TGTGCCAGCAGCCCGGGACTAGCGACCACAGATACGCAGTATTTT
>TRBV6-5|TRBD2|.|TRBJ2-3
CAISRGLAGGDTQYF
TGTGCCATTTCTAGGGGGCTAGCGGGGGGTGATACGCAGTATTTT
>TRBV7-8|TRBD1|.|TRBJ1-5
CASSPDRGQPQHF
TGTGCCAGCAGCCCGGACAGGGGCCAGCCCCAGCATTTT
>TRBV11-2|.|few|TRBJ1-2
CASSRSGGGDDYGYTF
TGTGCCAGCAGCCGAAGCGGGGGGGGCGATGACTATGGCTACACCTTC
>TRBV30|.|.|TRBJ1-2
CAWPRVVVSYGYTF
TGTGCCTGGCCCAGGGTGGTGGTTAGCTATGGCTACACCTTC
>TRBV7-9|.|.|TRBJ1-1
CASSLVQDSYSEAFF
TGTGCCAGCAGCTTAGTTCAGGACAGCTATTCTGAAGCTTTCTTT
>TRBV7-2|TRBD1|.|TRBJ2-4
CASSPRDRGNIQYF
TGTGCCAGCAGCCCTCGGGACAGGGGAAACATTCAGTACTTC
>TRBV18|TRBD1|.|TRBJ1-4
CASSPQQGIYEKLFF
TGTGCCAGCTCACCACAACAGGGGATTTATGAAAAACTGTTTTTT
>TRBV6-5|TRBD1|.|TRBJ2-7
CASSSQGVSYEQYF
TGTGCCAGCAGTTCACAGGGGGTTAGCTACGAGCAGTACTTC
>TRBV6-4|.|once|TRBJ2-1
CASSEQGFSYNEQFF
TGTGCCAGCAGTGAGCAGGGGTTCTCCTACAATGAGCAGTTCTTC
>TRBV11-2|TRBD2|once|TRBJ2-7
CASGRLAGREQYF
TGTGCCAGCGGACGACTAGCGGGACGCGAGCAGTACTTC
>TRBV29-1|TRBD1|.|TRBJ1-2
CSAGTGNIGYGYTF
TGCAGCGCTGGGACAGGGAATATCGGCTATGGCTACACCTTC
>TRBV4-1|TRBD1|.|TRBJ2-5
CASSQTHRDRGRETQYF
TGCGCCAGCAGCCAAACACACCGGGACAGGGGGCGGGAGACCCAGTACTTC
>TRBV27|.|.|TRBJ2-1
CASRWTTSSYNEQFF
TGTGCCAGCAGATGGACTACTTCCTCCTACAATGAGCAGTTCTTC
>TRBV30|.|.|TRBJ1-2
CAWSTRGSSHYGYTF
TGTGCCTGGAGTACCCGGGGGTCCTCGCACTATGGCTACACCTTC
>TRBV2|.|.|TRBJ2-2
CASRGTSLGELFF
TGTGCCAGCAGGGGGACTTCCTTGGGGGAGCTGTTTTTT
>TRBV5-1|.|once|TRBJ1-4
CASSFSTYNEKLFF
TGCGCCAGCAGCTTTAGTACCTATAATGAAAAACTGTTTTTT
>TRBV5-1|TRBD1|.|TRBJ1-3
CASRVEQGPGNTIYF
TGCGCCAGCAGGGTGGAACAGGGGCCTGGAAACACCATATATTTT
>TRBV30|TRBD1|.|TRBJ1-1
CAWSTRTGPTFF
TGTGCCTGGAGTACACGGACAGGGCCAACTTTCTTT
>TRBV28|TRBD1|.|TRBJ1-1
CASSLGGQGGTEAFF
TGTGCCAGCAGTTTAGGGGGACAGGGAGGGACTGAAGCTTTCTTT
>TRBV5-1|TRBD1|.|TRBJ1-3
CASSSVTGSLSGNTIYF
TGCGCCAGCAGCTCGGTGACAGGGTCTCTCTCTGGAAACACCATATATTTT
>TRBV19|TRBD1|.|TRBJ2-2
CASSINPGQGWTGELFF
TGTGCCAGTAGCATCAACCCGGGACAGGGCTGGACCGGGGAGCTGTTTTTT
>TRBV6-1|.|.|TRBJ2-3
CASVSVGDSDTQYF
TGTGCCAGCGTTTCGGTTGGCGACTCAGATACGCAGTATTTT
>TRBV5-1|.|.|TRBJ1-2
CASSRNNGLAAEGYTF
TGCGCCAGCAGCAGGAACAATGGACTCGCCGCGGAGGGCTACACCTTC
>TRBV27|.|.|TRBJ2-2
CASSFLIGRGFTGELFF
TGTGCCAGCAGTTTTCTGATAGGGCGGGGTTTCACCGGGGAGCTGTTTTTT
>TRBV5-6|TRBD1|.|TRBJ1-6
CASNPLGQQNSPLHF
TGTGCCAGCAACCCACTGGGACAGCAAAATTCACCCCTCCACTTT
>TRBV7-3|TRBD2|.|TRBJ2-3
CASSSRSGGALDTQYF
TGTGCCAGCAGCTCCCGTAGCGGGGGGGCTCTAGATACGCAGTATTTT
>TRBV5-5|TRBD1|.|TRBJ1-2
CASSLGSGGRSPGYTF
TGTGCCAGCAGCTTGGGGTCAGGGGGCCGGTCTCCTGGCTACACCTTC